What follows are 16 T cell receptor beta chains derived from one specimen sequenced in a study of T cells expressing NK-cell markers. After re-calling the 5' RACE reads, TCRdb lists one entry per CDR3 protein, DNA absent. In total, the table holds under 200,000 distinct CDR3 sequences. Sequenced sample: blood T cells: a sorted CD56 or NKG2C T cell subset, CD4+ or CD8+ T cells, or bulk PBMC T cells (not recorded which). These receptors were taken from a woman aged 18 to 75 in good health.

The genes are TRBV18 and TRBJ1-1; TCRdb's D call of TRBD1 is untestable without DNA. Germline CDR1 reads KGHSH; CDR2 reads LQKENI. The CDR3 covers 15 residues. The CDR3 reads CASSPQRPGDTEAFF.

V gene TRBV10-3 combines with J gene TRBJ2-1; lacking DNA, the TRBD2 call made by TCRdb goes unchecked. CDR1 and CDR2 (germline): ENHRY, SYGVKD. The CDR3 is 15 amino acids. CDR3 amino acids: CAISTGTSGITEQFF.

The V call is TRBV18, the J call TRBJ2-7; TCRdb's D gene call, TRBD1, goes unchecked for lack of DNA. The CDR3 consists of 13 residues. The germline V gene encodes CDR1 KGHSH and CDR2 LQKENI. The CDR3: CASSTQGGYEQYF.

V is TRBV27 and J is TRBJ2-5; the D gene TCRdb calls, TRBD1, cannot be checked with no DNA. The CDR3 runs 16 residues. Germline loops: CDR1 MNHEY, CDR2 SMNVEV (reference sequence). The CDR3: CASSFQKGGGGETQYF.

The CDR3: CASSSYPGETQYF. The rearrangement links TRBV12-3 or TRBV12-4 to TRBJ2-5; TCRdb picks TRBD1, but there is no DNA to check that call. This CDR3 has 13 residues.

V and J are TRBV9 and TRBJ1-6. The CDR3 runs 15 residues. Germline CDR1 and CDR2: SGDLS and YYNGEE. CDR3 region: CASSARVGTSSPLHF.

The chain is built from TRBV5-1 and TRBJ2-1; the TCRdb call, TRBD2, lacks DNA for checking. Germline values: CDR1 SGHRS, CDR2 YFSETQ. The CDR3 loop spans 16 amino acids. The CDR3 reads CASSSPGLAGFHEQFF.

V is TRBV28 and J is TRBJ2-7; as DNA is missing, the TRBD1 call by TCRdb cannot be tested. The length of the CDR3 is 18 residues. The germline CDR1 and CDR2 sequences are MDHEN and SYDVKM. The CDR3 is CASTVGRGGPERVYEQYF.

The V and J genes are TRBV5-5 and TRBJ2-1; TCRdb selects TRBD2, and the lack of DNA leaves this call unchecked. From germline, CDR1 is SGHKS and CDR2 YYEKEE (reference sequence). The length of the CDR3 is 14 residues. The CDR3 region is CASSLIKAGGEQFF.

V is TRBV5-1 and J is TRBJ2-7. From germline, CDR1 is SGHRS and CDR2 YFSETQ. CDR3 length: 12 amino acids. The CDR3 protein is CASSLDYREQYF.

The chain joins TRBV6-5 to TRBJ2-1; TCRdb selects TRBD2, and the lack of DNA leaves this call unchecked. Germline assignment: CDR1 MNHEY and CDR2 SVGAGI. CDR3 length equals 18 residues. The CDR3 is CASSYRASGWGSYNEQFF.

The chain carries TRBV12-3 or TRBV12-4 and TRBJ2-1; TCRdb selects TRBD1, and the lack of DNA leaves this call unchecked. CDR3 length: 14 amino acids. The CDR3 loop is CASSPGQGYNEQFF.

The V gene is TRBV7-8, the J gene TRBJ1-5. Germline CDR1 reads SGHVS; CDR2 reads FQNEAQ. The CDR3 sequence is 14 residues long. This CDR3 reads CASSFGGSVQPQHF.

This chain uses TRBV3-1 with TRBJ2-1; TCRdb reports TRBD2, a call that lacks DNA to check it against. CDR1 is LGHDT and CDR2 is YNNKEL in the germline V gene (reference sequence). The CDR3 length is 15 residues. The CDR3 loop reads CASSQSVLAVSVEFF.

The genes are TRBV7-9 and TRBJ1-5. The germline V gene has CDR1 SEHNR and CDR2 FQNEAQ (reference sequence). The CDR3 has 14 amino acids. The CDR3 loop is CASSQTAGSQPQHF.

The chain employs TRBV24-1 and TRBJ2-1; TCRdb's assignment of TRBD1 cannot be checked, as there is no DNA. Germline values: CDR1 KGHDR, CDR2 SFDVKD. CDR3 length: 13 residues. Here the CDR3 reads CATAGQTNNEQFF.